A single sample gave rise to the 22 T cell receptor beta chains below, sequenced in a study of shared clonotypes between healthy human individuals. Assay used: immunoSEQ multiplex PCR; TCRdb lists only in-frame clones, some missing. The sample has about 1.9 million clones; around 93% are singletons. Naive CD8 cells lacked CD45RO, underwent positive selection for CCR7 and left out terminally differentiated effector memory CD45RA+ cells. The sample consisted of naive CD8+ T cells from PBMCs. These receptors came from a man aged 18 to 30 in good health. Some clones in this sample may be carry-over from other donors' samples.

V gene TRBV9 combines with J gene TRBJ1-1, with unresolved D. CDR1 and CDR2 from the germline V gene are SGDLS and YYNGEE. With 3 bases removed from V and 7 bases from J, the gap between germline ends came to 7 bases. This CDR3 is 11 amino acids long. The CDR3 DNA sequence: TGTGCCAGCAGCGAGGGCGGTGAAGCTTTCTTT. It is translated as CASSEGGEAFF.

With regard to this clone: This specimen includes other DNA sequences encoding the same CDR3. This rearrangement joins TRBV29-1 to TRBJ2-1; the D is unclear. CDR3 length: 11 amino acids. V lost 3 bases and J 4 bases, leaving 4 bases between the germline ends. Germline CDR1 reads SQVTM; CDR2 reads ANQGSEA. The CDR3, as DNA: TGCAGCGTTGATTCGTACAATGAGCAGTTCTTC. Its protein is CSVDSYNEQFF.

This chain joins TRBV25-1 and TRBJ2-2, with D possibly matching TRBD1 (6 bases). CDR3 length: 16 amino acids. CDR1 MGHDK and CDR2 SYGVNS come from the germline V gene. V dropped 2 bases and J dropped 1 base, with 11 bases sitting between them. The CDR3 reads CASSENRDLNTGELFF. The CDR3 DNA sequence: TGTGCCAGCAGTGAAAACAGGGATCTGAACACCGGGGAGCTGTTTTTT. The full variable domain, in which reference TRBV25-1 and TRBJ2-2 provide the parts outside the CDR3, is EADIYQTPRYLVIGTGKKITLECSQTMGHDKMYWYQQDPGMELHLIHYSYGVNSTEKGDLSSESTVSRIRTEHFPLTLESARPSHTSQYLCASSENRDLNTGELFFGEGSRLTVL.

About this clone: This sample also contains other DNA sequences that code for the same CDR3. This chain uses TRBV6-5 with TRBJ2-7, with 7 bases aligning to TRBD1. The CDR3 runs 14 residues. The V segment lost 2 bases and the J segment 2 bases; nucleotides outside the gene matches: 3. The germline V gene encodes CDR1 MNHEY and CDR2 SVGAGI. CDR3 loop: CASSYGRGTYEQYF. The CDR3 coding sequence is TGTGCCAGCAGTTACGGCAGGGGGACCTACGAGCAGTACTTC.

The rearrangement joins TRBV15 to TRBJ1-1; 7 nucleotides agree with TRBD1. The CDR3 covers 14 residues. Germline V gives CDR1 LNHNV, CDR2 YYDKDF (reference sequence). V dropped 5 bases and J dropped 1; count of bases not matched to a gene: 4. The CDR3 here is CATSDRTGNTEAFF. Here the CDR3 DNA reads TGTGCCACCAGCGATCGGACAGGGAACACTGAAGCTTTCTTT.

The V gene is TRBV14, the J gene TRBJ2-3; D is unclear. The germline V gene has CDR1 SGHDN and CDR2 FVKESK. The CDR3 contains 14 residues. Trimming cost V 0 bases and J 6 bases, with 10 bases left between them. The CDR3 loop is CASSQDSGLDTQYF. CDR3 DNA: TGTGCCAGCAGCCAAGATTCCGGGTTGGATACGCAGTATTTT.

The chain recombines TRBV19 with TRBJ2-2; D may match TRBD1 or TRBD2 (6 bases each). The V end lost 4 bases, the J end lost 4 bases, and 13 bases lay between the germline ends. This CDR3 has 15 amino acids. Germline CDR1 is LNHDA and CDR2 is SQIVND (reference sequence). The CDR3 DNA reads as TGTGCCAGTAGTACCCGGGGGACAAGCACCGGGGAGCTGTTTTTT. This sequence encodes CASSTRGTSTGELFF.

The V call is TRBV28, the J call TRBJ2-5, with 11 bases that match TRBD1. This CDR3 contains 16 residues. V shed 5 bases and J 1 base; nucleotides not matched to a gene: 6. The germline CDR1 and CDR2 sequences are MDHEN and SYDVKM. Written as DNA, the CDR3 is TGTGCCAGCAGTCCCGGGACAGGGGGTCCCCAAGAGACCCAGTACTTC. Translating gives CASSPGTGGPQETQYF.

The chain has TRBV27 and TRBJ2-3; D is perhaps TRBD1 or TRBD2 (6 bases each). The V end lost 2 bases, the J end lost 6 bases, and 12 bases lay between the germline ends. The CDR3 totals 14 residues. Germline CDR1 reads MNHEY; CDR2 reads SMNVEV (reference sequence). CDR3 amino acids: CASSLRGHGDTQYF. The DNA for the CDR3 is TGTGCCAGCAGTTTACGGGGGCATGGCGATACGCAGTATTTT.

This rearrangement joins TRBV11-2 to TRBJ2-3; 8 nucleotides line up with TRBD2. The CDR3 extends over 15 amino acids. The V segment lost 3 bases and the J segment 5 bases; nucleotides outside the gene matches: 7. CDR1 SGHAT and CDR2 FQNNGV come from the germline V gene. CDR3 nucleotide sequence: TGTGCCAGCAGCTTGGACGGGAGGGGGAGAGATACGCAGTATTTT. It translates to CASSLDGRGRDTQYF. The complete variable domain, with remaining parts taken from reference TRBV11-2 and TRBJ2-3, reads EAGVAQSPRYKIIEKRQSVAFWCNPISGHATLYWYQQILGQGPKLLIQFQNNGVVDDSQLPKDRFSAERLKGVDSTLKIQPAKLEDSAVYLCASSLDGRGRDTQYFGPGTRLTVL.

This chain joins TRBV28 and TRBJ2-7; 8 bases map to TRBD1. The J segment lost 5 bases and the V segment lost 7 bases, leaving 7 bases of the junction unmatched. CDR3 length: 13 residues. Per the germline V gene, CDR1 is MDHEN and CDR2 is SYDVKM. CDR3 protein: CASIPAGGDEQYF. CDR3 coding DNA: TGTGCCAGCATACCAGCAGGGGGCGACGAGCAGTACTTC.

With regard to this clone: Additional DNA sequences in this sample encode the identical CDR3. The CDR3 sequence is CASSPRTGELFF. CDR3 coding DNA: TGTGCCAGCAGCCCCCGCACCGGGGAGCTGTTTTTT. V is TRBV11-3 and J is TRBJ2-2; no clear D. The CDR3 totals 12 residues. The V end lost 5 bases, the J end lost 4 bases, and 5 bases lay between the germline ends. The germline gives CDR1 SGHNT, CDR2 YENEEA.

The chain recombines TRBV4-2 with TRBJ2-1; D unresolved. CDR1 is LGHNA, CDR2 YNFKEQ, per germline. Trimming removed 0 bases at V and 8 bases at J, with 5 bases between. The CDR3 runs to 12 residues. CDR3 region: CASSQEVDEQFF. The CDR3 DNA follows: TGTGCCAGCAGCCAAGAGGTCGATGAGCAGTTCTTC.

On this clone: This sample includes further DNA sequences coding for the same CDR3. The V gene is TRBV5-6, the J gene TRBJ2-7, with unresolved D. This CDR3 comprises 13 residues. Germline assignment: CDR1 SGHDT and CDR2 YYEEEE. With 0 bases removed from V and 3 bases from J, the gap between germline ends came to 7 bases. The DNA for the CDR3 is TGTGCCAGCAGCTTGGGGGCGCACTACGAGCAGTACTTC. It encodes CASSLGAHYEQYF.

In nucleotides, the CDR3 is TGTGCCAGCAGGGAGTGGTCTAGCGGGATCGGTCAGGCCCAGTACTTC. Its protein product is CASREWSSGIGQAQYF. V gene TRBV27 combines with J gene TRBJ2-5; 9 bases match TRBD2. The CDR3 consists of 16 residues. Germline CDR1 reads MNHEY; CDR2 reads SMNVEV (reference sequence). J was trimmed by 9 bases and V by 6 bases; bases with no gene match: 17.

The J gene is TRBJ1-2, the V gene TRBV27; 10 bases match TRBD1. This CDR3 spans 16 amino acids. Germline-derived CDR1 and CDR2 are MNHEY and SMNVEV (reference sequence). Unmatched junction bases numbered 5, after V lost 4 bases and J lost 0 bases. DNA of the CDR3: TGTGCCAGCAGTTCGGGACAGGGGCTAGCTAACTATGGCTACACCTTC. It yields the protein CASSSGQGLANYGYTF.

The chain couples TRBV28 to TRBJ2-1; 13 nucleotides align to TRBD2. CDR3 size: 19 residues. Germline CDR1 is MDHEN and CDR2 is SYDVKM. The junction had 20 bases not matched to a gene; V was cut back by 7 bases and J by 8 bases. The CDR3 DNA reads as TGTGCCAGCACCTCTACCCCACTAGCGGGAGGGCCATTCTCCTATGAGCAGTTCTTC. The encoded protein is CASTSTPLAGGPFSYEQFF.

The V gene is TRBV5-4, the J gene TRBJ2-7; D might be TRBD1 or TRBD2, each matching 5 bases. CDR1 is SGHNT and CDR2 is YYREEE in the germline V gene (reference sequence). The CDR3 totals 14 residues. Trimming shortened V by 3 bases and J by 0 bases, and 10 bases separated the two germline ends. CDR3 region: CASSSRDDSYEQYF. For the CDR3, the DNA is TGTGCCAGCAGCTCCCGGGACGACTCCTACGAGCAGTACTTC.

This chain joins TRBV27 and TRBJ1-1; a possible D gene is TRBD1 (5 bases). V lost 6 bases, J lost 4 bases, and 21 bases lay in between. The CDR3 is made up of 16 amino acids. Germline CDR1 reads MNHEY; CDR2 reads SMNVEV (reference sequence). Written as DNA, the CDR3 is TGTGCCAGCAGCGAAACCACCGAGGGAGGGACCACTGAAGCTTTCTTT. This encodes CASSETTEGGTTEAFF.

Regarding this clone: This sample includes further DNA sequences coding for the same CDR3. The chain couples TRBV28 to TRBJ2-1; 7 bases fit TRBD1. The CDR3 length is 14 residues. V was pared by 5 bases and J by 4 bases, with 5 bases of the junction left unmatched. CDR1 is MDHEN, CDR2 SYDVKM, per germline. CDR3 DNA: TGTGCCAGCAGTACAGGGACAGCATACAATGAGCAGTTCTTC. This sequence encodes CASSTGTAYNEQFF.

This chain joins TRBV7-3 and TRBJ2-2, with 12 bases fitting TRBD2. The CDR3 extends over 15 amino acids. From germline, CDR1 is SGHTA and CDR2 FQGTGA. V lost 6 bases and J lost 7; bases outside the gene matches: 6. The CDR3 DNA reads TGTGCCAGCAGGAAGACTAGCGGGAGTGTCGGGGAGCTGTTTTTT. Its translation: CASRKTSGSVGELFF.

The genes are TRBV28 and TRBJ2-3, with a possible D match to TRBD1 (6 bases). The V end was cut by 6 bases, the J end by 0 bases, with 13 bases between. Germline loops: CDR1 MDHEN, CDR2 SYDVKM. The CDR3 length is 15 residues. The CDR3 DNA sequence: TGTGCCAGCAGGTTGGACAGCTGGAGCACAGATACGCAGTATTTT. Encoded protein: CASRLDSWSTDTQYF.